The present TCR beta chain was sequenced within a study of CD8+ T cells in alopecia areata. Study-wide background: Graft recipients were roughly 7-10-week-old female C3H/HeJ mice, and donor skin originated from approximately 6-12-month-old C3H/HeJ mice with spontaneous alopecia.

This clone occurred a few times. Its target is unknown. Gene and germline names: mouse. The read finishes 4 residues shy of the CDR3 end, and the germline J gene is used to complete it. This CDR3 spans 17 amino acids. CDR1 and CDR2 from the germline V gene are SGHDT and FRDEAV. V lost 0 bases and J lost 0; bases outside the gene matches: 2. Study-wide results and limits: An increase in clonality over normal scalp was evident in lesional scalp, especially alopecia totalis/universalis.

Once RNA had been extracted, it was reverse transcribed into cDNA to act as the sequencing template. The protocol was immunoSEQ multiplex PCR, while the TCRdb copy is restricted to in-frame clones and leaves out a portion. This table holds under 350,000 clones with no singletons; the top ten claim about 1.1%. Cell sorting was performed on pooled cutaneous lymph node cells with CD4, CD8alpha, NKG2D, NKG2ACE and other markers. The sequence derives from a C3H/HeJ mouse with alopecia areata. Mouse MHC haplotype: H2-k. The J gene is TRBJ2-3, the V gene TRBV14; TRBD1 agrees at 12 bases. The source material was CD4+ T cells sorted from a lymph node. The CDR3 reads CASSFWDRGPSAETLYF. CDR3 DNA, as far as it was read: TGTGCCAGCAGTTTCTGGGACAGGGGGCCCAGTGCAGAA.